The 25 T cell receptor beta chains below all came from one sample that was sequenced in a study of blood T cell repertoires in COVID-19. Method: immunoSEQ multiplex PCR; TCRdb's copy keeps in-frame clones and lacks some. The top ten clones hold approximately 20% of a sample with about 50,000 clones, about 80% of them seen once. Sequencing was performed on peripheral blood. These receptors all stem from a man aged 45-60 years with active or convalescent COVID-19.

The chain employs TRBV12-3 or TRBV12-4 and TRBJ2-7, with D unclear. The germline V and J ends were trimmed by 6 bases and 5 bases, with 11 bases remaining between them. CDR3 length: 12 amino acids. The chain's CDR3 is CASSPTKDEQYF. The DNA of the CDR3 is TGTGCCAGCAGCCCAACAAAAGACGAGCAGTACTTC.

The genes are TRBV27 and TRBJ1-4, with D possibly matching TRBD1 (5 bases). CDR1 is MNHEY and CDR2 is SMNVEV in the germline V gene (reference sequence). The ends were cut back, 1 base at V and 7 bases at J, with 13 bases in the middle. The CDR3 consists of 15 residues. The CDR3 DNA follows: TGTGCCAGCAGTTTATTGGGGGGTGGCGGTGAAAAACTGTTTTTT. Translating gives CASSLLGGGGEKLFF.

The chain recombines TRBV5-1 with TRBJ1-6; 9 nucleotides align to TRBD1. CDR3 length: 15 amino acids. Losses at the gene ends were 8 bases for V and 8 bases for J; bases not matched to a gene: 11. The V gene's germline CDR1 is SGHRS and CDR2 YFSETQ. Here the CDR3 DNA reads TGCGCCAGTAGAACACCGGGACAGGGTGATTCACCCCTCCACTTT. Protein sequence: CASRTPGQGDSPLHF. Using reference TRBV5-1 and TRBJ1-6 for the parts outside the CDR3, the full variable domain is KAGVTQTPRYLIKTRGQQVTLSCSPISGHRSVSWYQQTPGQGLQFLFEYFSETQRNKGNFPGRFSGRQFSNSRSEMNVSTLELGDSALYLCASRTPGQGDSPLHFGNGTRLTVT.

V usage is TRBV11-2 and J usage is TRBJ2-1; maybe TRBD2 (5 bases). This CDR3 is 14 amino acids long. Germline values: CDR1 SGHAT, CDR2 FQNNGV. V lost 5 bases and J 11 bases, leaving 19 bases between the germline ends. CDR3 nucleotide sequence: TGTGCCAGCAGCCCGCCGGACTTGACAATGAAGCAGTTCTTC. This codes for CASSPPDLTMKQFF.

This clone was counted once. The CDR3 sequence: CASSPDSQDTQYF. CDR3 in DNA: TGTGCCAGCTCACCGGACTCGCAAGATACGCAGTATTTT. J is TRBJ2-3 and V is TRBV18; TRBD2 is a possible D gene (5 bases). The CDR3 is 13 amino acids. Trimming removed 3 bases at V and 5 bases at J, with 9 bases between. Germline V gives CDR1 KGHSH, CDR2 LQKENI.

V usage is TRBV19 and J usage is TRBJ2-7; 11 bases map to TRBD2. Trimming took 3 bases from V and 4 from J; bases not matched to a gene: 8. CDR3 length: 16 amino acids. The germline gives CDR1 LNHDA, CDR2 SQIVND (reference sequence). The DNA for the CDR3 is TGTGCCAGTAGTATGGGGACTAGCGGTCTCCATTACGAGCAGTACTTC. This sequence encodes CASSMGTSGLHYEQYF.

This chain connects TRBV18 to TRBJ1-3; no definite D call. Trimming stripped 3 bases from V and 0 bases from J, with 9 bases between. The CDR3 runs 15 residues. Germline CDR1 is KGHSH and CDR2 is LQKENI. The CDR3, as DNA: TGTGCCAGCTCACCTTCCCAACACTCTGGAAACACCATATATTTT. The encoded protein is CASSPSQHSGNTIYF.

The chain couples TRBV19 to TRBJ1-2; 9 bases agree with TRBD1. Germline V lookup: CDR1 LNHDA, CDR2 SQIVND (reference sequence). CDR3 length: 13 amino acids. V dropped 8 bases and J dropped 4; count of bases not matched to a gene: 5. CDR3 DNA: TGTGCCAGTTACCGGGACAGGGTCTATGGCTACACCTTC. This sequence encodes CASYRDRVYGYTF.

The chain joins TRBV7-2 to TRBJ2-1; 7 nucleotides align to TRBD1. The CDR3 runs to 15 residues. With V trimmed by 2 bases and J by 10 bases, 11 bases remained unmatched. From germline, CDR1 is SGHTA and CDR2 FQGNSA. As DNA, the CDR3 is TGTGCCAGCAGCTTACAAGGGGGCGCAAAGGGAGAGCAGTTCTTC. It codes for CASSLQGGAKGEQFF.

The CDR3 loop is CASSLINEQFF. The CDR3 DNA follows: TGTGCCAGCAGCCTTATTAATGAGCAGTTCTTC. The rearrangement uses TRBV5-6 and TRBJ2-1; no firm D call. This CDR3 spans 11 amino acids. Germline V gene lookup returns CDR1 SGHDT and CDR2 YYEEEE. The V end lost 4 bases, the J end lost 7 bases, and 6 bases lay between the germline ends.

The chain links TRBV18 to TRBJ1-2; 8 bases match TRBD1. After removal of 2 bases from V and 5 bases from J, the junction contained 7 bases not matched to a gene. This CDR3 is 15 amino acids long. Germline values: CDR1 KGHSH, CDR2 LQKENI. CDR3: CASSPMGQVSYGYTF. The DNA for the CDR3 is TGTGCCAGCTCACCAATGGGACAGGTGTCATATGGCTACACCTTC.

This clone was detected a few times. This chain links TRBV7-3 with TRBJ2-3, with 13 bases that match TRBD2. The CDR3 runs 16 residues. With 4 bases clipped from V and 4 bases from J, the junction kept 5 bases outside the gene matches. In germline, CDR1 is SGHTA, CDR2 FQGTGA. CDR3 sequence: CASSSMTSGGPDTQYF. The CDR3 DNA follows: TGTGCCAGCAGCTCTATGACTAGCGGGGGGCCAGATACGCAGTATTTT.

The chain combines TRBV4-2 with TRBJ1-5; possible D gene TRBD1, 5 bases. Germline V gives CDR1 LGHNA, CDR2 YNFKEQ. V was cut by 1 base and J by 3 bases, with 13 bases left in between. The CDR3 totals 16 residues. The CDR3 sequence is CASSQAQGMSNQPQHF. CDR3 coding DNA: TGTGCCAGCAGCCAAGCCCAGGGCATGTCCAATCAGCCCCAGCATTTT.

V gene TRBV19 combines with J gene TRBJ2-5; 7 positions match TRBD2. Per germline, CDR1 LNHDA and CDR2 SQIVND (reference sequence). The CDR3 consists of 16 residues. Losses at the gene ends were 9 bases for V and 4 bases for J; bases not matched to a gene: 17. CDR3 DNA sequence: TGTGCCAGAACGGGGGGAGTAGCGGACGGTGGAGAGACCCAGTACTTC. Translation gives CARTGGVADGGETQYF.

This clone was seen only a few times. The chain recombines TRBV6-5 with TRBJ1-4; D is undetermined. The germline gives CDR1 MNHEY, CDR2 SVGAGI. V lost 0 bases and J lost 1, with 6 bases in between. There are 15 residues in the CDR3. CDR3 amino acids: CASSYSGETNEKLFF. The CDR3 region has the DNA TGTGCCAGCAGTTACTCCGGGGAAACTAATGAAAAACTGTTTTTT.

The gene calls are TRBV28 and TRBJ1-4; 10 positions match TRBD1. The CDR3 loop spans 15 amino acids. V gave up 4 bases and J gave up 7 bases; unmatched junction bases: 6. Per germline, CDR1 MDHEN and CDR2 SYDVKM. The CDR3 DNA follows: TGTGCCAGCAGTTACCCCGGGACAGGGGTTGAAAAACTGTTTTTT. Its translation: CASSYPGTGVEKLFF.

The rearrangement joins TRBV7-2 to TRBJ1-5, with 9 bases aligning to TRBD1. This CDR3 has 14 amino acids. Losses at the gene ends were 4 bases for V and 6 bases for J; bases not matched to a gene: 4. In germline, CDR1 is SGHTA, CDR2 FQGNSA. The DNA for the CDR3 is TGTGCCAGCAGCTCGGGACAGGGTAGTCAGCCCCAGCATTTT. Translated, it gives CASSSGQGSQPQHF.

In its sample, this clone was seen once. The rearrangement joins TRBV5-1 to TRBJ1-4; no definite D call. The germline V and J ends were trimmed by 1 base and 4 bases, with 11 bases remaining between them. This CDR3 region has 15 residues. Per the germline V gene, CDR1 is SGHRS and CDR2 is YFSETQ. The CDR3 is CASSLSGEVNEKLFF. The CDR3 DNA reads TGCGCCAGCAGCTTGAGCGGGGAGGTTAATGAAAAACTGTTTTTT.

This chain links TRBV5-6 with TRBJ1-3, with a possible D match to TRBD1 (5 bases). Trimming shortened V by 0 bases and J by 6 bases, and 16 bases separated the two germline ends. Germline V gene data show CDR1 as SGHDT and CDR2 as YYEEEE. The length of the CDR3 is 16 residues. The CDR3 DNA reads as TGTGCCAGCAGCTTGGAGTTGATACAGGCTGAAAACACCATATATTTT. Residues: CASSLELIQAENTIYF.

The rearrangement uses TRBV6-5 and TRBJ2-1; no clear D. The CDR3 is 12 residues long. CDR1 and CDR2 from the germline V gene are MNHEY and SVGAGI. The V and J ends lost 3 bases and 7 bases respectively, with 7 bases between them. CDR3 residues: CASSYYGNEQFF. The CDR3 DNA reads TGTGCCAGCAGTTATTACGGGAATGAGCAGTTCTTC.

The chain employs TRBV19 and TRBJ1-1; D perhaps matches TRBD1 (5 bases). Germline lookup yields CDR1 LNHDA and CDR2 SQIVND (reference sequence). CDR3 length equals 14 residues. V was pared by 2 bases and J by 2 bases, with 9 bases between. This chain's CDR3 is CASSIIGHNTEAFF. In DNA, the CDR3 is TGTGCCAGTAGTATAATCGGACATAACACTGAAGCTTTCTTT.

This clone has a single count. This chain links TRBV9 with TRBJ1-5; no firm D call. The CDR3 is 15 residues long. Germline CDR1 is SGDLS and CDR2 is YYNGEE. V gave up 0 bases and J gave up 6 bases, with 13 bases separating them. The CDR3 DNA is TGTGCCAGCAGCGTAGCCCGGCGGTACGGTCAGCCCCAGCATTTT. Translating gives CASSVARRYGQPQHF.

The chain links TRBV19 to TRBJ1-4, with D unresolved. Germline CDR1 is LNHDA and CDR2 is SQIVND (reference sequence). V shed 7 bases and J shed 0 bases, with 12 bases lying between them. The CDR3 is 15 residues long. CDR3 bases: TGTGCCAGTACTCAGAGCACAGCAACTAATGAAAAACTGTTTTTT. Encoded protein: CASTQSTATNEKLFF.

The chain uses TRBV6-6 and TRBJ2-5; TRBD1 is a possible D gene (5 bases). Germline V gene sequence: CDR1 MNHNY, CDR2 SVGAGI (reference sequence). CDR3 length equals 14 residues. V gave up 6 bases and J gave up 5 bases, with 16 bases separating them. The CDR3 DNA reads TGTGCCAGCAGCCCCCAGGGCCGGCGGGAGACCCAGTACTTC. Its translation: CASSPQGRRETQYF.

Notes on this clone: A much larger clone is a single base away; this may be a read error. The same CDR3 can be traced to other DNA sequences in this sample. DNA of the CDR3: TGTGCCCGCCACGTGGGGGCGGGGGGGGGAGCTTTCTTT. Translation gives CARHVGAGGGAFF. V gene TRBV19 combines with J gene TRBJ1-1, with D possibly matching TRBD1 (6 bases). V was pared by 11 bases and J by 10 bases, with 23 bases between. Per germline, CDR1 LNHDA and CDR2 SQIVND (reference sequence). The CDR3 consists of 13 residues.